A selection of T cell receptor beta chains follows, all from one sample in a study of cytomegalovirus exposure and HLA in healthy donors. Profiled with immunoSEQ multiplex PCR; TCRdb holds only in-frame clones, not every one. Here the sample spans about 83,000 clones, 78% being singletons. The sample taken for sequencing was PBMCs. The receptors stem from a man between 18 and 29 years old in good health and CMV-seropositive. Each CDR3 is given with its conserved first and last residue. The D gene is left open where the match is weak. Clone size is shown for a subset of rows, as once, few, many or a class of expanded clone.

cdr3_aa: CSVGRGLTEAFF
v_call: TRBV29-1
d_call: -
j_call: TRBJ1-1
clone_size: -

cdr3_aa: CASSPLQETQYF
v_call: TRBV7-6
d_call: -
j_call: TRBJ2-5
clone_size: once

cdr3_aa: CASSGGQKEDTQHF
v_call: TRBV2
d_call: -
j_call: TRBJ1-5
clone_size: -

cdr3_aa: CASSVGNRGSYGYTF
v_call: TRBV9
d_call: TRBD1
j_call: TRBJ1-2
clone_size: -

cdr3_aa: CASSEATSYEQYF
v_call: TRBV6-1
d_call: -
j_call: TRBJ2-7
clone_size: -

cdr3_aa: CASKRATGELFF
v_call: TRBV6-5
d_call: -
j_call: TRBJ2-2
clone_size: -

cdr3_aa: CASSKVSRRTGGSYEQYF
v_call: TRBV21-1
d_call: -
j_call: TRBJ2-7
clone_size: -

cdr3_aa: CASSYARAWEKLFF
v_call: TRBV6-5
d_call: -
j_call: TRBJ1-4
clone_size: -

cdr3_aa: CASSEPQTLQAHPSSYEQYF
v_call: TRBV2
d_call: -
j_call: TRBJ2-7
clone_size: -

cdr3_aa: CASKIDKNTEAFF
v_call: TRBV2
d_call: -
j_call: TRBJ1-1
clone_size: -

cdr3_aa: CASSLHLLAGQGYEQYF
v_call: TRBV5-1
d_call: TRBD1
j_call: TRBJ2-7
clone_size: -

cdr3_aa: CASSFSDFSNQPQHF
v_call: TRBV5-1
d_call: -
j_call: TRBJ1-5
clone_size: -

cdr3_aa: CASSQGGRSYNEQFF
v_call: TRBV4-2
d_call: -
j_call: TRBJ2-1
clone_size: -

cdr3_aa: CASSVASSFSYEQYF
v_call: TRBV9
d_call: -
j_call: TRBJ2-7
clone_size: -

cdr3_aa: CASSEVVGRREQFF
v_call: TRBV2
d_call: TRBD2
j_call: TRBJ2-1
clone_size: few

cdr3_aa: CASSLEGGATQYF
v_call: TRBV7-6
d_call: -
j_call: TRBJ2-5
clone_size: -

cdr3_aa: CAISDRDHLRRLFF
v_call: TRBV10-3
d_call: -
j_call: TRBJ1-4
clone_size: few

cdr3_aa: CASRMGHTGELFF
v_call: TRBV7-9
d_call: -
j_call: TRBJ2-2
clone_size: -

cdr3_aa: CSATASSYEQYF
v_call: TRBV29-1
d_call: -
j_call: TRBJ2-7
clone_size: -

cdr3_aa: CATSSLAGNTGELFF
v_call: TRBV15
d_call: TRBD2
j_call: TRBJ2-2
clone_size: -

cdr3_aa: CASSYSGGWSGNTIYF
v_call: TRBV6-5
d_call: -
j_call: TRBJ1-3
clone_size: few

cdr3_aa: CASRAGQIYEQYF
v_call: TRBV25-1
d_call: -
j_call: TRBJ2-7
clone_size: -

cdr3_aa: CASRTALNQPQHF
v_call: TRBV27
d_call: -
j_call: TRBJ1-5
clone_size: -

cdr3_aa: CATSREAGPSSYEQYF
v_call: TRBV15
d_call: TRBD2
j_call: TRBJ2-7
clone_size: -

cdr3_aa: CASSRRVNQPQHF
v_call: TRBV6-5
d_call: -
j_call: TRBJ1-5
clone_size: -

cdr3_aa: CASSADIQETQYF
v_call: TRBV9
d_call: -
j_call: TRBJ2-5
clone_size: -

cdr3_aa: CASSQGGGEGNYGYTF
v_call: TRBV4-2
d_call: -
j_call: TRBJ1-2
clone_size: -

cdr3_aa: CASSVDQDYGYTF
v_call: TRBV6-1
d_call: -
j_call: TRBJ1-2
clone_size: -

cdr3_aa: CASRQTSVSYEQYF
v_call: TRBV4-1
d_call: TRBD2
j_call: TRBJ2-7
clone_size: -

cdr3_aa: CASSLGGVYNEQFF
v_call: TRBV6-5
d_call: -
j_call: TRBJ2-1
clone_size: -

cdr3_aa: CASSRPQDRGAFF
v_call: TRBV7-9
d_call: TRBD1
j_call: TRBJ1-1
clone_size: -

cdr3_aa: CASSLEQGPYNEQFF
v_call: TRBV5-1
d_call: -
j_call: TRBJ2-1
clone_size: -

cdr3_aa: CASSTQTGLNTEAFF
v_call: TRBV7-9
d_call: -
j_call: TRBJ1-1
clone_size: -

cdr3_aa: CASSPGQAFGTFF
v_call: TRBV28
d_call: TRBD1
j_call: TRBJ1-1
clone_size: -

cdr3_aa: CSVEDRPGLVIEQYF
v_call: TRBV29-1
d_call: -
j_call: TRBJ2-7
clone_size: once

cdr3_aa: CASSPTEDYEQYF
v_call: TRBV18
d_call: -
j_call: TRBJ2-7
clone_size: -

cdr3_aa: CASSQGGTGLYEQYF
v_call: TRBV4-1
d_call: TRBD1
j_call: TRBJ2-7
clone_size: -

cdr3_aa: CASSFVESTDTQYF
v_call: TRBV7-6
d_call: -
j_call: TRBJ2-3
clone_size: -

cdr3_aa: CASIGTSRDYEQYF
v_call: TRBV2
d_call: -
j_call: TRBJ2-7
clone_size: few

cdr3_aa: CSVRGLSYEQYF
v_call: TRBV29-1
d_call: TRBD2
j_call: TRBJ2-7
clone_size: once

cdr3_aa: CASSSRGLYNEQFF
v_call: TRBV7-3
d_call: TRBD2
j_call: TRBJ2-1
clone_size: -

cdr3_aa: CSVEDRSGRVDEQFF
v_call: TRBV29-1
d_call: TRBD2
j_call: TRBJ2-1
clone_size: few

cdr3_aa: CASRTDRGSRETQYF
v_call: TRBV2
d_call: TRBD1
j_call: TRBJ2-5
clone_size: -

cdr3_aa: CSVGESSYEQYF
v_call: TRBV29-1
d_call: -
j_call: TRBJ2-7
clone_size: -

cdr3_aa: CASSEASPYNEQFF
v_call: TRBV10-1
d_call: -
j_call: TRBJ2-1
clone_size: -

cdr3_aa: CASSRSGHTEAFF
v_call: TRBV6-1
d_call: -
j_call: TRBJ1-1
clone_size: once

cdr3_aa: CASRKGLAGDNEQFF
v_call: TRBV4-1
d_call: TRBD2
j_call: TRBJ2-1
clone_size: -

cdr3_aa: CASRARQGREQFF
v_call: TRBV6-5
d_call: TRBD1
j_call: TRBJ2-1
clone_size: -

cdr3_aa: CASSQGDEQYF
v_call: TRBV6-5
d_call: TRBD1
j_call: TRBJ2-7
clone_size: -

cdr3_aa: CASSYRLAGGNEQFF
v_call: TRBV6-5
d_call: TRBD2
j_call: TRBJ2-1
clone_size: -

cdr3_aa: CASSSPGLGYGYTF
v_call: TRBV7-9
d_call: -
j_call: TRBJ1-2
clone_size: few

cdr3_aa: CASSLDSTSGIQETQYF
v_call: TRBV7-9
d_call: TRBD2
j_call: TRBJ2-5
clone_size: -

cdr3_aa: CASSLPGQGNEQFF
v_call: TRBV11-2
d_call: -
j_call: TRBJ2-1
clone_size: -

cdr3_aa: CASSTLGTDAEAFF
v_call: TRBV18
d_call: TRBD1
j_call: TRBJ1-1
clone_size: -

cdr3_aa: CASSFRSYQETQYF
v_call: TRBV5-1
d_call: -
j_call: TRBJ2-5
clone_size: -

cdr3_aa: CASSPLAGGPGEQYF
v_call: TRBV6-5
d_call: TRBD2
j_call: TRBJ2-7
clone_size: -

cdr3_aa: CASRSSGNTIYF
v_call: TRBV6-5
d_call: -
j_call: TRBJ1-3
clone_size: -